The 15 T cell receptor beta chains in this list originate from one sample, sequenced in a study of blood T cell repertoires in COVID-19. The protocol was immunoSEQ multiplex PCR, while the TCRdb copy is restricted to in-frame clones and leaves out a portion. Among 350,000 to 450,000 clones listed, less than 85% were seen once. The sample was peripheral blood. These receptors were taken from a woman between 18 and 30 years old with acute or convalescent COVID-19.

This chain links TRBV5-4 with TRBJ2-5, with a tentative D call TRBD2 (6 bases). Germline V CDR1 and CDR2: SGHNT, YYREEE (reference sequence). The CDR3 runs 14 residues. Trimming took 2 bases from V and 4 from J, leaving 12 bases between them. The CDR3 nucleotides are TGTGCCAGCAGCTTCACAGCGGAGGGAGAGACCCAGTACTTC. It yields the protein CASSFTAEGETQYF.

V and J are TRBV5-4 and TRBJ2-7; TRBD1 might be the D (5 bases). With 4 bases removed from V and 0 bases from J, the gap between germline ends came to 11 bases. This CDR3 region has 14 residues. Germline lookup yields CDR1 SGHNT and CDR2 YYREEE (reference sequence). CDR3 DNA: TGTGCCAGCAGCCCCGGACACCGCTCCTACGAGCAGTACTTC. Protein sequence: CASSPGHRSYEQYF. Looking up the rest from reference TRBV5-4 and TRBJ2-7 gives the full variable domain: ETGVTQSPTHLIKTRGQQVTLRCSSQSGHNTVSWYQQALGQGPQFIFQYYREEENGRGNFPPRFSGLQFPNYSSELNVNALELDDSALYLCASSPGHRSYEQYFGPGTRLTVT.

The chain uses TRBV9 and TRBJ2-1, with 10 nucleotides matching TRBD2. The germline V gene has CDR1 SGDLS and CDR2 YYNGEE. The CDR3 is 16 residues long. The V and J ends lost 3 bases and 7 bases, in that order; junction bases with no gene match: 10. The CDR3 reads CASSGGVGTSENEQFF. Written as DNA, the CDR3 is TGTGCCAGCAGCGGAGGAGTCGGGACTAGCGAAAATGAGCAGTTCTTC.

The chain carries TRBV7-2 and TRBJ2-1, with 9 bases that match TRBD2. The CDR3 is 15 residues long. V shed 1 base, J shed 7 bases, and the junction held 5 bases outside the gene matches. Per the germline V gene, CDR1 is SGHTA and CDR2 is FQGNSA. The CDR3 bases are TGTGCCAGCAGCTTAGAAGCAGCGGGAGGAAATGAGCAGTTCTTC. Its translation is CASSLEAAGGNEQFF.

This clone appeared a few times. This chain links TRBV2 with TRBJ1-2; 12 positions agree with TRBD1. Looked up from germline, CDR1 is SNHLY and CDR2 is FYNNEI. The CDR3 extends over 15 amino acids. The junction had 4 bases not matched to a gene; V was cut back by 6 bases and J by 2 bases. The CDR3 protein is CASRGGQGANYGYTF. CDR3 in DNA: TGTGCCAGCAGAGGGGGACAGGGGGCAAACTATGGCTACACCTTC.

This clone was counted between two and nine times. One junction end does not reproduce the germline sequence, and a read error may be involved. The rearrangement links TRBV6-5 to TRBJ2-7; 7 bases are a match to TRBD2. Germline V gene data show CDR1 as MNHEY and CDR2 as SVGAGI. The CDR3 totals 11 residues. Here the CDR3 DNA reads TGTGCCAGCAGTAACTCGGGACTACACTACTTC. Translated, it gives CASSNSGLHYF.

The J gene is TRBJ1-2, the V gene TRBV9; 11 nucleotides line up with TRBD1. Germline lookup yields CDR1 SGDLS and CDR2 YYNGEE. V was clipped by 3 bases and J by 1 base; unmatched bases: 5. The CDR3 loop spans 16 amino acids. CDR3: CASSAGQGARNYGYTF. In DNA form, the CDR3 reads TGTGCCAGCAGCGCCGGACAGGGGGCGCGTAACTATGGCTACACCTTC.

This sequence joins TRBV19 and TRBJ2-1; a weak D match, TRBD1 (5 bases). CDR1 is LNHDA and CDR2 is SQIVND in the germline V gene (reference sequence). Trimming removed 5 bases at V and 7 bases at J, with 18 bases between. CDR3 length: 15 residues. CDR3 nucleotides: TGTGCCAGTAGTCCTGACAGATTTTGGGGAAATGAGCAGTTCTTC. Protein sequence: CASSPDRFWGNEQFF.

The CDR3 DNA reads as TGTGCCAGCAGTGACCGTGGGGGGACGGAGACCCAGTACTTC. It translates to CASSDRGGTETQYF. The chain employs TRBV6-4 and TRBJ2-5; weak D call: TRBD2 (6 bases). The V and J ends lost 2 bases and 5 bases respectively, with 12 bases between them. CDR1 and CDR2 from the germline V gene are MRHNA and SNTAGT. The CDR3 loop spans 14 amino acids.

This clone came up once. This chain links TRBV18 with TRBJ2-3; D perhaps matches TRBD2 (5 bases). V lost 2 bases and J lost 3, with 12 bases in between. Germline V gene data show CDR1 as KGHSH and CDR2 as LQKENI. This CDR3 region has 15 residues. CDR3 in DNA: TGTGCCAGCTCACCAAACGGGATTGGAACAGATACGCAGTATTTT. Protein: CASSPNGIGTDTQYF.

The chain uses TRBV5-1 and TRBJ2-3; 11 nucleotides agree with TRBD2. This CDR3 comprises 18 residues. The trim removed 4 bases at V and 4 bases at J, leaving 14 bases unmatched. Per the germline V gene, CDR1 is SGHRS and CDR2 is YFSETQ. Here the CDR3 reads CASSHPKRLAGRADTQYF. CDR3 bases: TGCGCCAGCAGCCATCCAAAAAGACTAGCGGGGAGGGCAGATACGCAGTATTTT.

The CDR3 sequence: CASSEHRAGYTF. CDR3 nucleotides: TGTGCCAGCAGTGAACACAGGGCTGGCTACACCTTC. This chain joins TRBV6-1 and TRBJ1-2; the D gene is possibly TRBD1 (6 bases). This CDR3 contains 12 residues. V lost 2 bases and J lost 7, with 8 bases in between. CDR1 MNHNS and CDR2 SASEGT come from the germline V gene.

This chain uses TRBV30 with TRBJ1-1; unclear D gene. Trimming stripped 0 bases from V and 7 bases from J, with 12 bases between. The length of the CDR3 is 13 residues. Germline-derived CDR1 and CDR2 are GTSNPN and SVGIG (reference sequence). In DNA, the CDR3 is TGTGCCTGGAGTGTCCGGGTCCCTCATGAAGCTTTCTTT. Translating gives CAWSVRVPHEAFF.

Points on this clone: In the same sample, other DNA sequences code for this CDR3. CDR3 region: CASSLWGRNTEAFF. The DNA of the CDR3 is TGCGCCAGCAGCTTGTGGGGCAGAAACACTGAAGCTTTCTTT. The rearrangement uses TRBV5-1 and TRBJ1-1; TRBD1 might be the D (5 bases). The CDR3 has 14 residues. The germline CDR1 and CDR2 sequences are SGHRS and YFSETQ. The germline V and J ends were trimmed by 1 base and 2 bases, with 9 bases remaining between them.

This clone has just a few counts. The DNA for the CDR3 is TGTGCCAGCAGTTTGGCCGTCAACTATGGCTACACCTTC. Amino acids: CASSLAVNYGYTF. The rearrangement uses TRBV6-6 and TRBJ1-2; D remains unclear. Germline assignment: CDR1 MNHNY and CDR2 SVGAGI (reference sequence). The length of the CDR3 is 13 residues. Trimming took off 4 bases at V and 2 bases at J, with 8 bases between the two ends.